Detailed here is one TCR beta chain. The CDR3 runs 13 residues. V lost 3 bases and J lost 0, with 4 bases in between. The sample originates from a study of blood T cell repertoires in COVID-19. Study background: Sample material is recorded as cDNA or gDNA derived from T cells, B-cell-depleted T cells, or PBMCs.

The data were produced by immunoSEQ multiplex PCR, yet TCRdb's version contains in-frame clones alone and is incomplete. The top ten hold approximately 2% of the sample, which has 85,000 to 100,000 clones, about 90% seen once. Material for sequencing was peripheral blood. The TCR sequence derives from a man in his fifties or sixties with COVID-19, enrolled during active disease. The chain has TRBV12-3 or TRBV12-4 and TRBJ2-3; D unresolved. The CDR3 here is CASSFLSTDTQYF. The CDR3 nucleotides are TGTGCCAGCAGTTTTCTCAGCACAGATACGCAGTATTTT.